What follows is one TCR beta chain and its context. The antigen remains undetermined. Sequence data for DNA of cultured CD4+ T cells were generated by the Oncomine TCR Beta short-read assay. It was from cultured CD4+ T cells that genomic DNA was extracted. From the PCR reads, TCRdb called clonotypes with MiXCR, one entry per CDR3 protein. The table has approximately 9,500 distinct CDR3 sequences, 30% seen once. These data originate in a study of vaccination and CD4 T cells after COVID-19. Notes on the study in general: Post-vaccination reactive clonotypes (median approximately 38) did not differ significantly from post-infection (approximately 23).

Treatment indicated: 10-day PBMC culture with coronavirus spike peptide pools or control peptides (ViraFEST assay). According to the study, CD4+ T cells from the unexposed donor were gathered ahead of the COVID-19 pandemic (2011-2018). With 9.5 to 10 ug/ml peptide pools and around 9.6 IU/ml IL-2, PBMCs were cultured at some 2.2 million per well. Days 3 and 7 saw half the medium swapped for fresh IL-2 medium. Testing used SARS-CoV-2 S/N and four cold-coronavirus spikes on unexposed-donor CD4+ T cells, cells permitting. The CDR3 sequence is 15 residues long. The chain employs TRBV21-1 and TRBJ1-5. TRBV21-1 is tagged as a pseudogene. The receptor was isolated from a human donor in good health. The sequenced sample was CD4+ T cells from blood, cultured in vitro. In nucleotides, the CDR3 is TGTGCCAGCAGCAAGGAGGGCTGTGGCAATCAGCCCCAGCATTTT. Translating it yields CASSKEGCGNQPQHF.